These 8 T cell receptor beta chains came from one sample sequenced in a study of T cells in tumors after PD-1 blockade. Here immunoSEQ multiplex PCR was the method, and the copy in TCRdb shows in-frame clones only, minus some. The sample holds 15,000 or so clones; roughly 80% are singletons and the top ten take approximately 22%. Material: PBMCs, obtained after anti-PD-1 treatment. The receptors shown here come from a human donor with basal cell carcinoma.

The rearrangement links TRBV3-1 (or the pseudogene TRBV3-2) to TRBJ2-1, with a tentative D call TRBD1 (5 bases). The CDR3 spans 15 residues. Trimming stripped 1 base from V and 7 bases from J, with 14 bases between. Germline assignment: CDR1 LGHDT and CDR2 YNNKEL (reference sequence). CDR3: CASSQGSGYFNEQFF. In nucleotides, the CDR3 is TGTGCCAGCAGCCAAGGATCAGGGTACTTTAATGAGCAGTTCTTC.

The V and J genes are TRBV10-1 and TRBJ1-3; D remains unclear. The CDR3 consists of 14 residues. The germline gives CDR1 WNHNN, CDR2 SYGVQD (reference sequence). With 4 bases removed from V and 1 base from J, the gap between germline ends came to 8 bases. The CDR3 region is CASSGPGSGNTIYF. The DNA of the CDR3 is TGCGCCAGCAGTGGGCCGGGTTCTGGAAACACCATATATTTT.

The chain has TRBV5-5 and TRBJ1-2; D is possibly TRBD1 (6 bases). V gave up 4 bases and J gave up 7 bases, with 14 bases separating them. The CDR3 contains 13 residues. The germline V gene has CDR1 SGHKS and CDR2 YYEKEE (reference sequence). CDR3 sequence: CASSPDSPSGYTF. CDR3 sequence (DNA): TGTGCCAGCAGCCCGGACAGCCCTTCTGGCTACACCTTC.

The CDR3 nucleotides read TGTGCCATCAGTGACCTGTTTGACAGGGGATCCGGGGCCAACGTCCTGACTTTC. This translates into CAISDLFDRGSGANVLTF. V gene TRBV10-3 combines with J gene TRBJ2-6, with 8 bases lining up with TRBD1. The CDR3 extends over 18 amino acids. The V segment lost 3 bases and the J segment 4 bases; nucleotides outside the gene matches: 11. CDR1 is ENHRY and CDR2 is SYGVKD in the germline V gene.

This clone has more than one count but fewer than ten. The chain has TRBV5-1 and TRBJ2-1, with 8 bases lining up with TRBD1. V was pared by 2 bases and J by 6 bases, with 7 bases of the junction left unmatched. Germline loops: CDR1 SGHRS, CDR2 YFSETQ. The CDR3 has 15 amino acids. CDR3 region: CASSLRGRGLNEQFF. The CDR3 DNA follows: TGCGCCAGCAGCTTACGCGGCAGGGGGCTCAATGAGCAGTTCTTC.

The count of this clone is one. This rearrangement joins TRBV28 to TRBJ1-1; unclear D gene. Trimming shortened V by 4 bases and J by 1 base, and 10 bases separated the two germline ends. Germline CDR1 reads MDHEN; CDR2 reads SYDVKM. CDR3 size: 14 residues. This chain's CDR3 is CASSSFAANTEAFF. Written as DNA, the CDR3 is TGTGCCAGCAGTTCCTTTGCGGCGAACACTGAAGCTTTCTTT.

The chain is built from TRBV2 and TRBJ1-1; no clear D gene. The germline CDR1 and CDR2 sequences are SNHLY and FYNNEI. The CDR3 extends over 13 amino acids. V was clipped by 11 bases and J by 4 bases, with 17 bases between them. CDR3 region: CAGKRGLGTEAFF. DNA of the CDR3: TGTGCCGGAAAACGTGGGCTGGGCACTGAAGCTTTCTTT.

This chain links TRBV10-3 with TRBJ1-1; D unresolved. The CDR3 has 14 residues. The V end lost 4 bases, the J end lost 2 bases, and 11 bases lay between the germline ends. The V gene's germline CDR1 is ENHRY and CDR2 SYGVKD. This chain's CDR3 is CAISAGNLNTEAFF. The CDR3 DNA reads as TGTGCCATCAGTGCCGGGAATTTAAACACTGAAGCTTTCTTT.